This TCR beta chain stems from a study of CD8+ T cells in alopecia areata (dated by TCRdb to 2017 to 2018). Broadly, across the study: The treated patients, all with moderate-to-severe alopecia areata, were enrolled in an open-label pilot trial of oral tofacitinib given at 5 to 10 mg twice daily. Clonality in the scalp was compared among normal scalp (n=4), patchy alopecia areata scalp (n=8), and alopecia totalis/universalis scalp (n=8). RNA was obtained with the PAXgene miRNA kit for fixed scalp, the miRNeasy kit for PBMCs, and the RNeasy kit for mouse skin. In treated patients, disease severity was measured using the SALT score, which gives the percentage of scalp surface area affected. Scalp tissue and sorted CD4+ and CD8+ peripheral blood T cells from patchy and totalis/universalis alopecia areata patients and from healthy controls were covered by human TCRbeta sequencing. Tofacitinib was given for 6 to 18 months, followed by 6 months of follow-up off drug to assess delayed response and recurrence. TCRbeta CDR3 regions were amplified by immunoSEQ multiplex PCR with 35 Vbeta forward and 13 Jbeta reverse primers. In both human patients and the C3H/HeJ mouse model, the study applied high-throughput TCRbeta sequencing to look at T cell clonal expansion in alopecia areata. Patients on tofacitinib were biopsied at baseline and after 4 and 24 weeks of treatment, and several of the patients also had a later scalp biopsy.

The CDR3 holds 14 amino acids from the cysteine to the phenylalanine. The DNA shown is the 42-base CDR3, in frame from base 1. The V and J ends are trimmed by 5 bases and 5 bases, leaving 13 bases between them. Taken from the germline V gene, the CDR1 and CDR2 loops are MNHEY and SVGAGI. Libraries were built with the immunoSEQ multiplex PCR assay. For TCR sequencing, RNA was extracted from every sample and reverse transcribed into cDNA to serve as template. SuperScript III was used to make first-strand cDNA, primed with a 2:1 mix of oligo-dT and random hexamers. A synthetic immune receptor repertoire was used to assess amplification bias, and residual bias was removed computationally. In the source study's methods: After raw reads were preprocessed to remove errors, the CDR3 was defined following IMGT conventions as running from the conserved cysteine to phenylalanine. To get clonality, Shannon entropy was normalized by log2 of the number of productive unique TCRs and the result was subtracted from 1. Whether each scalp clone was CD4 or CD8 was inferred by checking scalp TCRbeta sequences against the CD4 and CD8 repertoires from sorted blood. TCRdb took over this immuneACCESS table, retaining in-frame rearrangements with V and J assigned. Such tables are incomplete; in checked studies, under half of the missing clones stem from an unresolved V gene, and the remainder is unexplained. V, J and clone size are taken as reported in that table, and D and trimming were inferred from the DNA itself. This sample comprises 95,000 to 100,000 clones, almost 60% of them detected only once. About a sixth of the sample is held by the ten biggest clonotypes.

Sample treatment or condition, as interpreted from the label and publication: oral pan-JAK inhibitor, 5-10 mg twice daily. Lesional scalp punch biopsies and peripheral blood were collected from alopecia areata patients. PBMCs were isolated by density centrifugation and stained for CD3, CD4 and CD8, after which CD4+ and CD8+ T cells were sorted on a FACSAria. This clone was detected only a few times. No antigen is known for it. There are no base qualities to consult, and no much larger clone falls within one base. Here is what the overall study found, with its caveats: Lesional scalp, especially in alopecia totalis/universalis, showed higher clonality and more expanded CD8+ clones than normal scalp, suggesting antigenic drive. During tofacitinib treatment, many expanded lesional clones stuck around in both scalp and blood, and this persistence may partly explain why relapse happens after treatment is stopped. Scalp TCR repertoire analysis is complicated because resident alphabeta T cells in normal human skin are also sequenced, whereas mouse skin is dominated by gammadelta T cells. The treated cohort was small, with a single nonresponder, so links between baseline CD8+ expansion and response need larger studies. Scalp clonality and the number of expanded CD8+ clones among the top 100 scalp clones were significantly decreased by tofacitinib. Shared TCR sequences between patients were less evident than in mice, which may be partly attributable to HLA diversity in the patient population.

Sequenced here: CD8+ T cells sorted from blood, sampled at week 56, from a patient treated with tofacitinib. The chain employs TRBV6-5 and TRBJ1-5; a weak D assignment points to TRBD1 (5 bases agree). This clonotype was obtained from a human donor with alopecia areata. The CDR3 sequence is CASSPIAGDQPQHF. The sequenced DNA is TGTGCCAGCAGTCCTATTGCGGGGGATCAGCCCCAGCATTTT.